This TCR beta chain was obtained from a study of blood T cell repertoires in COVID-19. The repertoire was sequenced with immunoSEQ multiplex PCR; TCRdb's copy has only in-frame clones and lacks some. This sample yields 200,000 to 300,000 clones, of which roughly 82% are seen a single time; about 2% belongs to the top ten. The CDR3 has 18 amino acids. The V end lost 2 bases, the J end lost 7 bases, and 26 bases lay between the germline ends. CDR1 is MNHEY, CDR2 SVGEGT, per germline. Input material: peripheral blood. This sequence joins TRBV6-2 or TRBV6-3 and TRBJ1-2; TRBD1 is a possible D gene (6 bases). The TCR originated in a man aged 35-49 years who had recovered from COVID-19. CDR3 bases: TGTGCCAGCAGTTACAACCTCGTGGAACAGGGCCCAAGGGGTGGCTACACCTTC. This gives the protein CASSYNLVEQGPRGGYTF.